This T cell receptor (beta chain) appears in the sequencing data of a study of OX40 agonist ivuxolimab in advanced cancers. Study observations and caveats: More expanded clones were seen, on average, in CD8+ T cells than in CD4+. Low normalized T-cell clonal expansion was additionally recorded for some nonresponders.

Comments on this clone: As yet, its antigen is unknown.

This table comes from immunoSEQ multiplex PCR, and its TCRdb copy is limited to in-frame clones, with some not included. The data hold about 110,000 clones, with about 91% observed a single time. The CDR3 length is 16 residues. Germline lookup yields CDR1 SGHVS and CDR2 FNYEAQ. Trimming stripped 1 base from V and 13 bases from J, with 20 bases between. This TCR was recovered from an adult with an advanced solid tumor such as melanoma, head and neck, liver or kidney cancer. Source: CD4+ or CD8+ T cells sorted from blood, taken in a trial of the OX40 agonist ivuxolimab. This chain connects TRBV7-6 to TRBJ1-6; possibly TRBD1 for D (6 bases). CDR3 protein: CASSLVTVAGARPLHF. The CDR3 region has the DNA TGTGCCAGCAGCTTAGTAACGGTCGCAGGGGCGAGGCCCCTCCACTTT.